One and the same sample provided the 5 T cell receptor beta chains below, sequenced in a study of tumor-infiltrating lymphocytes in primary liver carcinoma. The template, around 540 ng total RNA, yielded TCR beta cDNA made with a constant-region primer. Employing slightly modified ARM-PCR, three nested multiplex PCR rounds were run, and these gave rise to the TCR beta libraries. A C-beta reverse primer was combined with TRBV1-TRBV30 forward primers in the first two PCR rounds, and each round had roughly 11 cycles. MiXCR was run by TCRdb on the multiplex PCR reads, yielding one entry per CDR3 protein. The sample carries about 350,000 distinct CDR3 sequences, about 61% recorded once. The researchers obtained blood RNA from unsorted whole blood and also extracted germline DNA. Sequences were obtained from peripheral blood. The receptors derive from a man between 40 and 49 years old with primary liver carcinoma and hepatitis B virus infection.

This clonotype appeared a few times. This sequence may be a read error, since a much larger clone differs from it by one base. The gene calls are TRBV11-2 and TRBJ1-1; tentatively, D is TRBD1 (5 bases). CDR1 is SGHAT and CDR2 is FQNNGV in the germline V gene. The V and J ends lost 7 bases and 1 base respectively, with 16 bases between them. There are 15 residues in the CDR3. The CDR3 bases are TGTGCCAGCAACCGAGCGACGACAGAGAACACTGAAGCTTTCTTT. Translation gives CASNRATTENTEAFF.

This chain uses TRBV30 with TRBJ2-5; 7 positions agree with TRBD2. This CDR3 has 13 residues. The V and J ends lost 1 base and 5 bases, in that order; junction bases with no gene match: 4. Germline lookup yields CDR1 GTSNPN and CDR2 SVGIG (reference sequence). CDR3 amino acids: CAWSELGGETQYF. The CDR3 DNA is TGTGCCTGGAGTGAGCTGGGAGGGGAGACCCAGTACTTC.

This chain connects TRBV11-2 to TRBJ2-7; D is possibly TRBD1 (6 bases). V shed 10 bases and J shed 0 bases, with 16 bases lying between them. There are 14 residues in the CDR3. CDR1 SGHAT and CDR2 FQNNGV come from the germline V gene. This CDR3 is CANTPLDSSYEQYF. CDR3 DNA: TGTGCCAACACCCCCCTGGACAGCTCCTACGAGCAGTACTTC.

This clonotype has a count of ten or more. The CDR3 sequence is CASRRAGVSYEQYF. The CDR3 bases are TGTGCCAGCAGGAGAGCGGGAGTCTCCTACGAGCAGTACTTC. The V gene is TRBV12-3 or TRBV12-4, the J gene TRBJ2-7; the match to TRBD2 covers 8 bases. The CDR3 is 14 residues long. J gave up 0 bases and V 6 bases, and 4 bases lay outside the gene matches.

In regard to this clonotype: Compared with germline, one end of the junction differs, possibly owing to a read error. The rearrangement uses TRBV11-2 and TRBJ2-7, with 8 bases lining up with TRBD2. This CDR3 spans 16 amino acids. The germline CDR1 and CDR2 sequences are SGHAT and FQNNGV. The CDR3 DNA follows: TGTACCAGCAGCTTAGTTTGGAGCGGGAGATCCCACGAGCACTACTTC. As protein: CTSSLVWSGRSHEHYF.